This TCR beta chain emerged from a study of T cells in localized non-small cell lung cancer. Study conclusions and caveats: Density of T cells in blood, when higher, went with longer overall survival. In uninvolved adjacent lung, T cell clonality reached its highest value, exceeding tumor. A single tumor region was sequenced, leaving heterogeneity possible. Median approximately 58 top-100 tumor clones were shared with paired adjacent lung.

Germline V lookup: CDR1 MRHNA, CDR2 SNTAGT. The CDR3 covers 15 residues. V lost 5 bases to trimming and J lost 8 bases; unmatched junction nucleotides: 11. Assay used: immunoSEQ multiplex PCR; TCRdb lists only in-frame clones, some missing. This table holds fewer than 25,000 clones, approximately 83% found once. For this clone: The antigen is unknown.

The chain employs TRBV6-4 and TRBJ1-2, with TRBD1 matching over 10 bases. Sequenced material: peripheral blood, taken before any cancer treatment. The clonotype comes from a male donor at least 60 years old with stage II squamous cell lung carcinoma. This CDR3 reads CASSQNSGTGEGYTF. The CDR3 DNA follows: TGTGCCAGCAGTCAAAACTCCGGGACAGGGGAAGGCTACACCTTC.